The TCR beta chain under discussion was sequenced for a study of T cell responses to AZD1222 COVID-19 vaccine. Per germline, CDR1 SGHRS and CDR2 YFSETQ. V dropped 0 bases and J dropped 4 bases, with 13 bases sitting between them. The CDR3 length is 15 residues. Clones were sequenced by immunoSEQ multiplex PCR, and TCRdb holds only the in-frame ones, with some missing. The sample lists about 150,000 clones, 75% to 90% occurring once. This chain links TRBV5-1 with TRBJ1-1; the D gene is possibly TRBD1 (6 bases). This TCR derives from an adult who had recovered from COVID-19. This sample comprised peripheral blood, obtained after recovery from COVID-19. This CDR3 is CASSLDWGQGTEAFF. DNA for the CDR3: TGCGCCAGCAGCTTGGATTGGGGGCAGGGCACTGAAGCTTTCTTT. The full variable domain, rest sourced from reference TRBV5-1 and TRBJ1-1, is KAGVTQTPRYLIKTRGQQVTLSCSPISGHRSVSWYQQTPGQGLQFLFEYFSETQRNKGNFPGRFSGRQFSNSRSEMNVSTLELGDSALYLCASSLDWGQGTEAFFGQGTRLTVV.